This T cell receptor beta chain was sequenced for a study of radiation and T cells in renal cell carcinoma. Stated time point: blood 2 weeks post-SBRT. The sample's treatment: 15 Gy SBRT to primary tumor, nephrectomy 4 weeks later. Serial blood draws occurred at baseline and 2 and 4 weeks post-SBRT. From germline, CDR1 is SGDLS and CDR2 YYNGEE. Trimming stripped 0 bases from V and 6 bases from J, with 11 bases between. CDR3 length equals 14 residues. TCRdb's copy holds only in-frame clones and misses some; the assay was immunoSEQ multiplex PCR. Among tens of thousands of clones listed, 75% to 90% were seen once.

The sequence derives from a woman in her 70s with renal cell carcinoma. Here the sequenced sample was blood, taken from a patient whose treatment included radiotherapy and nephrectomy. The chain employs TRBV9 and TRBJ2-3; no clear D gene. The CDR3 sequence: CASSVVVDGDTQYF. CDR3 nucleotides: TGTGCCAGCAGCGTAGTAGTGGACGGTGATACGCAGTATTTT.